These 30 T cell receptor beta chains were sequenced from one sample in a study of control samples from healthy donors and cancer patients. The table came from immunoSEQ multiplex PCR; TCRdb's copy has only in-frame clones and leaves some out. Among 100,000 to 150,000 clones, approximately 90% were seen once, and the ten largest hold approximately 2%. The sample taken for sequencing was blood. These receptors were obtained from a woman aged 45-65 years in good health.

The CDR3 region is CASSLNRGGETQYF. As DNA, the CDR3 is TGTGCCAGCAGCTTGAATAGGGGCGGGGAGACCCAGTACTTC. The chain carries TRBV13 and TRBJ2-5; D might be TRBD1 or TRBD2, each matching 5 bases. The CDR3 contains 14 residues. From germline, CDR1 is PRHDT and CDR2 FYEKMQ (reference sequence). V was shortened by 3 bases and J by 5 bases, with 13 bases between the two germline ends.

This clone was picked up one time. The genes are TRBV5-1 and TRBJ2-2; D remains unclear. The CDR3 runs to 16 residues. Germline CDR1 reads SGHRS; CDR2 reads YFSETQ. The germline V and J ends were trimmed by 2 bases and 5 bases, with 16 bases remaining between them. Here the CDR3 reads CASSFGQLGLTGELFF. The CDR3 DNA reads TGCGCCAGCAGCTTTGGTCAGCTAGGGTTAACCGGGGAGCTGTTTTTT.

This clone was picked up one time. The chain employs TRBV14 and TRBJ1-2, with D unresolved. Trimming cost V 0 bases and J 6 bases, with 17 bases left between them. CDR1 and CDR2 from the germline V gene are SGHDN and FVKESK. This CDR3 is 16 amino acids long. The CDR3 nucleotides read TGTGCCAGCAGCCAAGATGATGACATCTCTTGGGATGGCTACACCTTC. Translation gives CASSQDDDISWDGYTF.

The chain couples TRBV4-2 to TRBJ2-3; 10 bases align to TRBD2. Germline V gives CDR1 LGHNA, CDR2 YNFKEQ. CDR3 length: 18 residues. Losses at the gene ends were 5 bases for V and 1 base for J; bases not matched to a gene: 12. For the CDR3, the DNA is TGTGCCAGCAGCTCTGGTGTGGGACTAGCGAGGGGCACAGATACGCAGTATTTT. Translated, it gives CASSSGVGLARGTDTQYF.

The chain links TRBV23-1 to TRBJ1-2; D possibly corresponds to TRBD1 (5 bases). TRBV23-1 is marked as an open reading frame, function uncertain. V gave up 6 bases and J gave up 6 bases, with 20 bases separating them. The CDR3 spans 15 residues. CDR3 in amino acids: CASRNKDRGMDGYTF. Written as DNA, the CDR3 is TGCGCCAGCAGGAACAAAGATCGGGGGATGGATGGCTACACCTTC.

The chain uses TRBV5-6 and TRBJ1-1; D gene unclear. This CDR3 has 14 residues. Deletions cut 2 bases from V and 1 base from J, with 9 bases between. Germline CDR1 is SGHDT and CDR2 is YYEEEE. CDR3 bases: TGTGCCAGCAGCTTCCGGGTCGGGAACACTGAAGCTTTCTTT. This codes for CASSFRVGNTEAFF. The complete variable domain, with remaining parts taken from reference TRBV5-6 and TRBJ1-1, reads DAGVTQSPTHLIKTRGQQVTLRCSPKSGHDTVSWYQQALGQGPQFIFQYYEEEERQRGNFPDRFSGHQFPNYSSELNVNALLLGDSALYLCASSFRVGNTEAFFGQGTRLTVV.

The gene calls are TRBV12-3 or TRBV12-4 and TRBJ1-4, with D perhaps TRBD1 (5 bases). The CDR3 consists of 13 residues. The V end lost 10 bases, the J end lost 8 bases, and 17 bases lay between the germline ends. CDR3 nucleotide sequence: TGTGCCACCGGACACTCGGCTCGAGAAAAACTGTTTTTT. It yields the protein CATGHSAREKLFF.

The rearrangement joins TRBV10-2 to TRBJ1-1; TRBD1 matches 8 bases. The V segment lost 7 bases and the J segment 7 bases; nucleotides outside the gene matches: 11. From germline, CDR1 is WSHSY and CDR2 SAAADI. The CDR3 consists of 14 residues. The DNA for the CDR3 is TGCGCCAGCAAGGGGGACAGGTTAATTGGTGAAGCTTTCTTT. This translates into CASKGDRLIGEAFF.

V usage is TRBV5-1 and J usage is TRBJ1-3, with D maybe TRBD1 (5 bases). The V end lost 0 bases, the J end lost 0 bases, and 16 bases lay between the germline ends. The CDR3 is 18 amino acids. Germline CDR1 and CDR2: SGHRS and YFSETQ. CDR3 sequence reads: CASSLGGTILNSGNTIYF. For the CDR3, the DNA is TGCGCCAGCAGCTTGGGAGGGACCATTCTAAACTCTGGAAACACCATATATTTT.

This clone was seen only a few times. The rearrangement joins TRBV27 to TRBJ2-1; 9 bases are shared with TRBD2. Germline assignment: CDR1 MNHEY and CDR2 SMNVEV (reference sequence). V lost 4 bases and J lost 7; bases outside the gene matches: 14. CDR3 length: 17 residues. This chain's CDR3 is CASSSAMGGRATNEQFF. The CDR3 bases are TGTGCCAGCAGTTCGGCGATGGGCGGGAGGGCCACGAATGAGCAGTTCTTC.

The V gene is TRBV3-1 (or the pseudogene TRBV3-2), the J gene TRBJ2-7; 9 positions match TRBD1. The germline CDR1 and CDR2 sequences are LGHDT and YNNKEL (reference sequence). The CDR3 runs to 14 residues. V lost 2 bases to trimming and J lost 8 bases; unmatched junction nucleotides: 7. Here the CDR3 DNA reads TGTGCCAGCAGCCAAATGACAGGGGGTGGGCAGCAGTACTTC. It encodes CASSQMTGGGQQYF.

The chain uses TRBV3-1 (or the pseudogene TRBV3-2) and TRBJ2-7; 9 bases map to TRBD1. V lost 4 bases and J lost 2; bases outside the gene matches: 3. The CDR3 length is 14 residues. Germline V gene data show CDR1 as LGHDT and CDR2 as YNNKEL (reference sequence). CDR3 bases: TGTGCCAGCAGCCCGGGACAGGGTCCCTACGAGCAGTACTTC. It translates to CASSPGQGPYEQYF.

The chain couples TRBV27 to TRBJ2-5; tentatively, D is TRBD1 (6 bases). V was shortened by 6 bases and J by 1 base, with 12 bases between the two germline ends. CDR1 and CDR2 from the germline V gene are MNHEY and SMNVEV (reference sequence). This CDR3 contains 14 residues. The CDR3 nucleotides read TGTGCCAGCAGGCCTCAAGGGGGCCAAGAGACCCAGTACTTC. Translating gives CASRPQGGQETQYF.

V usage is TRBV3-1 (or the pseudogene TRBV3-2) and J usage is TRBJ1-6; 8 nucleotides agree with TRBD1. Germline trimming cut 5 bases from V and 7 bases from J; bases unmatched to any gene: 4. CDR1 and CDR2 from the germline V gene are LGHDT and YNNKEL (reference sequence). The CDR3 has 14 amino acids. The CDR3 DNA follows: TGTGCCAGCAGCGGGACAGGAGAAAATTCACCCCTCCACTTT. Translation: CASSGTGENSPLHF.

The chain joins TRBV7-9 to TRBJ1-1; TRBD1 might be the D (5 bases). The V end was cut by 0 bases, the J end by 1 base, with 6 bases between. Germline V lookup: CDR1 SEHNR, CDR2 FQNEAQ (reference sequence). CDR3 size: 14 residues. The CDR3 region is CASSLADRNTEAFF. The CDR3 DNA is TGTGCCAGCAGCTTAGCAGACAGGAACACTGAAGCTTTCTTT.

The rearrangement uses TRBV29-1 and TRBJ2-5; D might be TRBD1 (5 bases). V was clipped by 4 bases and J by 1 base, with 7 bases between them. The germline V gene has CDR1 SQVTM and CDR2 ANQGSEA. CDR3 size: 12 residues. CDR3 coding DNA: TGCAGCGTTGTGCAGGGCCAAGAGACCCAGTACTTC. This sequence encodes CSVVQGQETQYF. Drawing the rest from reference TRBV29-1 and TRBJ2-5, the complete variable domain is SAVISQKPSRDICQRGTSLTIQCQVDSQVTMMFWYRQQPGQSLTLIATANQGSEATYESGFVIDKFPISRPNLTFSTLTVSNMSPEDSSIYLCSVVQGQETQYFGPGTRLLVL.

The J gene is TRBJ1-4, the V gene TRBV11-2; D remains unclear. V was shortened by 1 base and J by 3 bases, with 12 bases between the two germline ends. The CDR3 has 16 amino acids. Germline V gene sequence: CDR1 SGHAT, CDR2 FQNNGV. In nucleotides, the CDR3 is TGTGCCAGCAGCTTAGTACAGCCCGGCTCTAATGAAAAACTGTTTTTT. As protein: CASSLVQPGSNEKLFF.

The chain carries TRBV14 and TRBJ2-7; 10 bases fit TRBD2. Germline loops: CDR1 SGHDN, CDR2 FVKESK. Trimming at V came to 0 bases and at J to 4 bases, leaving 6 bases not matched to a gene. The CDR3 loop spans 16 amino acids. The CDR3 region has the DNA TGTGCCAGCAGCCAAGATTTGGCTAGCGGGAGATACGAGCAGTACTTC. The encoded protein is CASSQDLASGRYEQYF.

V gene TRBV28 combines with J gene TRBJ1-1, with D maybe TRBD1 (6 bases). CDR3 length: 14 amino acids. Looked up from germline, CDR1 is MDHEN and CDR2 is SYDVKM. Trimming left V 11 bases short and J 1 base short, with 17 bases between. The CDR3 sequence: CASHGGGPNTEAFF. The CDR3 DNA follows: TGTGCCTCGCATGGTGGGGGCCCGAACACTGAAGCTTTCTTT.

CDR3 nucleotide sequence: TGTGCCAGCAGTCCCACGACAGGGGAGCGCAATCAGCCCCAGCATTTT. Amino acid sequence: CASSPTTGERNQPQHF. The chain has TRBV27 and TRBJ1-5, with TRBD1 matching over 8 bases. Germline CDR1 MNHEY, CDR2 SMNVEV (reference sequence). With 5 bases clipped from V and 2 bases from J, the junction kept 8 bases outside the gene matches. The CDR3 covers 16 residues.

The rearrangement uses TRBV13 and TRBJ1-6, with D uncertain. Germline CDR1 and CDR2: PRHDT and FYEKMQ (reference sequence). This CDR3 contains 14 residues. The ends were cut back, 3 bases at V and 9 bases at J, with 12 bases in the middle. The chain's CDR3 is CASSFQDGSSPLHF. The CDR3 DNA reads TGTGCCAGCAGCTTCCAGGACGGGAGTTCACCCCTCCACTTT.

The chain uses TRBV6-6 and TRBJ1-1; D ambiguous. V gave up 6 bases and J gave up 7 bases, with 12 bases separating them. Per the germline V gene, CDR1 is MNHNY and CDR2 is SVGAGI (reference sequence). CDR3 length equals 12 residues. The CDR3 nucleotides are TGTGCCAGCAGCCTCTTCCGAGATGAAGCTTTCTTT. Residues: CASSLFRDEAFF.

This chain uses TRBV6-4 with TRBJ2-3; TRBD2 agrees at 9 bases. Losses at the gene ends were 6 bases for V and 2 bases for J; bases not matched to a gene: 6. Per germline, CDR1 MRHNA and CDR2 SNTAGT. The CDR3 length is 15 residues. CDR3 sequence: CASRAKREATDTQYF. CDR3 DNA: TGTGCCAGCAGGGCAAAGCGGGAGGCCACAGATACGCAGTATTTT.

The V and J genes are TRBV5-1 and TRBJ1-1; D is unresolved. With 5 bases removed from V and 3 bases from J, the gap between germline ends came to 20 bases. CDR1 SGHRS and CDR2 YFSETQ come from the germline V gene. CDR3 size: 16 residues. This CDR3 is CASSYALVGTDTEAFF. The CDR3, as DNA: TGCGCCAGCAGTTATGCCCTTGTGGGTACGGACACTGAAGCTTTCTTT.

Points on this clone: One end of the junction varies from germline; a read error may be responsible. J is TRBJ2-1 and V is TRBV6-1; perhaps TRBD2 as D (7 bases). The germline CDR1 and CDR2 sequences are MNHNS and SASEGT. CDR3 length: 15 residues. CDR3 DNA: TGTGCCAGCAGGGAAGGGGGGGGCCCTTTGGATGAGCAGTTCTTC. Amino acid sequence: CASREGGGPLDEQFF.

This clone was picked up one time. The chain is built from TRBV29-1 and TRBJ2-7; a weak D match, TRBD1 (6 bases). Germline values: CDR1 SQVTM, CDR2 ANQGSEA. Trimming shortened V by 7 bases and J by 4 bases, and 14 bases separated the two germline ends. The CDR3 is made up of 12 amino acids. The chain's CDR3 is CSASQGSYEQYF. CDR3 sequence (DNA): TGCAGCGCCTCACAGGGTTCGTACGAGCAGTACTTC.

The chain employs TRBV28 and TRBJ1-6; D might be TRBD1 (5 bases). CDR1 is MDHEN and CDR2 is SYDVKM in the germline V gene. The CDR3 spans 13 residues. Between the trimmed V and J ends, which lost 6 bases and 9 bases, there was a span of 12 bases. CDR3 nucleotides: TGTGCCAGCAGCAAACAGGACTCTTCACCCCTCCACTTT. Amino acid sequence: CASSKQDSSPLHF.

The CDR3 region is CASSPGTVGQETQYF. CDR3 coding DNA: TGCGCCAGCAGCCCCGGGACGGTGGGCCAAGAGACCCAGTACTTC. J is TRBJ2-5 and V is TRBV5-1; tentatively, D is TRBD1 or TRBD2 (5 bases each). The germline V gene encodes CDR1 SGHRS and CDR2 YFSETQ. CDR3 length: 15 residues. Deletions cut 4 bases from V and 1 base from J, with 14 bases between. The complete variable domain, with remaining parts taken from reference TRBV5-1 and TRBJ2-5, reads KAGVTQTPRYLIKTRGQQVTLSCSPISGHRSVSWYQQTPGQGLQFLFEYFSETQRNKGNFPGRFSGRQFSNSRSEMNVSTLELGDSALYLCASSPGTVGQETQYFGPGTRLLVL.

V usage is TRBV11-2 and J usage is TRBJ2-7; D is possibly TRBD2 (5 bases). The CDR3 covers 12 residues. The germline V gene has CDR1 SGHAT and CDR2 FQNNGV. The V gene lost 5 bases and the J gene lost 4 bases, with 9 bases spanning the gap. The CDR3 loop reads CASSQREYEQYF. The CDR3 DNA reads TGTGCCAGCAGCCAACGGGAATACGAGCAGTACTTC. The full variable domain, with the rest looked up from reference TRBV11-2 and TRBJ2-7, is EAGVAQSPRYKIIEKRQSVAFWCNPISGHATLYWYQQILGQGPKLLIQFQNNGVVDDSQLPKDRFSAERLKGVDSTLKIQPAKLEDSAVYLCASSQREYEQYFGPGTRLTVT.

This rearrangement joins TRBV5-4 to TRBJ2-4, with TRBD1 as a possible D gene (6 bases). This CDR3 is 17 amino acids long. V was cut by 3 bases and J by 0 bases, with 16 bases left in between. Germline V gene sequence: CDR1 SGHNT, CDR2 YYREEE (reference sequence). This chain's CDR3 is CASSSAQGNLAKNIQYF. DNA of the CDR3: TGTGCCAGCAGCTCTGCACAGGGCAACCTAGCCAAAAACATTCAGTACTTC. The entire variable domain, with the rest obtained from reference TRBV5-4 and TRBJ2-4, is as follows: ETGVTQSPTHLIKTRGQQVTLRCSSQSGHNTVSWYQQALGQGPQFIFQYYREEENGRGNFPPRFSGLQFPNYSSELNVNALELDDSALYLCASSSAQGNLAKNIQYFGAGTRLSVL.